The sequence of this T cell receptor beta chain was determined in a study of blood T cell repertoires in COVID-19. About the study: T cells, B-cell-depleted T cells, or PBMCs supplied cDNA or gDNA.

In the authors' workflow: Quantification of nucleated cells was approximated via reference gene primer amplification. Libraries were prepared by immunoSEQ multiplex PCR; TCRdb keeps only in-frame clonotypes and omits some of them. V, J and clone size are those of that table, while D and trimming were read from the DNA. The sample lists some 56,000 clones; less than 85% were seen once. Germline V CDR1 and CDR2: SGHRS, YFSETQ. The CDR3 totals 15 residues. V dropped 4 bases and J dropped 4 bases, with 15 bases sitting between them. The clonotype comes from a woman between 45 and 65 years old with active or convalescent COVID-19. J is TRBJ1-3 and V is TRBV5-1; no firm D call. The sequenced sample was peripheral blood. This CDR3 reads CASSLGILQGNTIYF. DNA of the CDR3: TGCGCCAGCAGCCTCGGGATATTGCAGGGAAACACCATATATTTT.